This TCR beta chain was captured in a study of cytomegalovirus exposure and HLA in healthy donors. From germline, CDR1 is SGHVS and CDR2 FQNEAQ. The CDR3 contains 13 residues. Trimming shortened V by 5 bases and J by 10 bases, and 17 bases separated the two germline ends. Sequenced by immunoSEQ multiplex PCR; TCRdb stores in-frame clones only, minus some. There are approximately 230,000 clones in the sample; roughly 90% occur only once, and more than 10% lies in the top ten. This sequence originates from a man younger than 35 in good health and CMV-seropositive. The chain joins TRBV7-8 to TRBJ1-1; D is uncertain. Sequencing input: PBMCs. CDR3 region: CASSRWTQPAAFF. The CDR3 DNA reads TGTGCCAGCAGCCGATGGACCCAACCGGCAGCTTTCTTT.